This TCR beta chain was obtained from a study of CD8 T cells in ankylosing spondylitis. The J segment lost 4 bases and the V segment lost 3 bases, leaving 12 bases of the junction unmatched. CDR3 length equals 17 residues. CDR1 and CDR2 from the germline V gene are SGHAT and FQNNGV. The sample holds a few counts of this clonotype. Its target is not known. TCRdb ran MiXCR on the 5' RACE reads and lists one entry per CDR3 protein. The repertoire holds about 220,000 distinct CDR3 sequences, with approximately 20% as singletons. Points from the study as a whole: Disease-associated clones were CD8+ and fairly uncommon in peripheral blood. According to the report, clones linked to the disease were significantly enriched in matched synovial fluid samples taken from ankylosing spondylitis patients. A TCR beta motif of 7 to 9 highly homologous variants seemed to mark ankylosing spondylitis blood.

The chain recombines TRBV11-2 with TRBJ2-1; 7 nucleotides align to TRBD2. The material sequenced was blood, either unsorted or a sorted T cell fraction (not recorded which). The clonotype comes from a male donor with ankylosing spondylitis. CDR3 amino acids: CASSFAWGEGRYNEQFF. CDR3 bases: TGTGCCAGCAGCTTCGCCTGGGGGGAGGGCCGTTACAATGAGCAGTTCTTC.